Presented here are 26 T cell receptor beta chains from one specimen sequenced in a study of blood T cell repertoires in COVID-19. The table came from immunoSEQ multiplex PCR; TCRdb's copy has only in-frame clones and leaves some out. This sample has 150,000 to 200,000 clones, with about 83% found just once. The specimen was PBMCs or T cells enriched from blood (not recorded which). These receptors originate from a woman aged 25 to 39 who had been exposed to COVID-19.

This clone was seen once. V gene TRBV5-1 combines with J gene TRBJ2-2; the D gene is possibly TRBD1 (5 bases). The CDR3 has 14 amino acids. With 1 base removed from V and 5 bases from J, the gap between germline ends came to 9 bases. CDR1 and CDR2 from the germline V gene are SGHRS and YFSETQ. For the CDR3, the DNA is TGCGCCAGCAGCTTGACAGGAGAGACCGGGGAGCTGTTTTTT. As protein: CASSLTGETGELFF.

The chain carries TRBV5-6 and TRBJ2-3; weak D call: TRBD2 (7 bases). Trimming stripped 4 bases from V and 1 base from J, with 16 bases between. There are 16 residues in the CDR3. Germline V CDR1 and CDR2: SGHDT, YYEEEE. The CDR3 protein is CASSGEGGEGTDTQYF. DNA for the CDR3: TGTGCCAGCAGCGGGGAGGGGGGCGAGGGCACAGATACGCAGTATTTT.

This clone showed up just a few times. This chain uses TRBV12-5 with TRBJ1-1, with unresolved D. The V gene lost 3 bases and the J gene lost 4 bases, with 9 bases spanning the gap. The CDR3 consists of 13 residues. The germline V gene encodes CDR1 LGHNT and CDR2 FRNRAP. The DNA for the CDR3 is TGTGCTAGTGGTTTTTCCGGTAGCACTGAAGCTTTCTTT. This codes for CASGFSGSTEAFF.

J is TRBJ2-5 and V is TRBV5-5, with 12 bases identical to TRBD2. Unmatched junction bases numbered 1, after V lost 0 bases and J lost 1 base. CDR1 and CDR2 from the germline V gene are SGHKS and YYEKEE (reference sequence). The CDR3 extends over 16 amino acids. The CDR3 protein is CASSLETSGGQETQYF. The CDR3 DNA is TGTGCCAGCAGCTTGGAGACTAGCGGGGGCCAAGAGACCCAGTACTTC. The entire variable domain, with the rest obtained from reference TRBV5-5 and TRBJ2-5, is as follows: DAGVTQSPTHLIKTRGQQVTLRCSPISGHKSVSWYQQVLGQGPQFIFQYYEKEERGRGNFPDRFSARQFPNYSSELNVNALLLGDSALYLCASSLETSGGQETQYFGPGTRLLVL.

This clone was observed once. The V gene is TRBV5-5, the J gene TRBJ2-1; 9 nucleotides match TRBD1. The CDR3 has 15 residues. Trimming cost V 4 bases and J 8 bases; bases outside gene matches: 10. Germline CDR1 and CDR2: SGHKS and YYEKEE (reference sequence). CDR3 nucleotides: TGTGCCAGCAGCAACCCCCGGGACAGGGTTGATGAGCAGTTCTTC. This sequence encodes CASSNPRDRVDEQFF.

The genes are TRBV19 and TRBJ1-2; D may be TRBD1 (6 bases). The CDR3 is 11 amino acids. V was clipped by 6 bases and J by 4 bases, with 6 bases between them. Germline lookup yields CDR1 LNHDA and CDR2 SQIVND (reference sequence). The CDR3, as DNA: TGTGCCAGTAGGGACAGCTATGGCTACACCTTC. Encoded protein: CASRDSYGYTF.

About this clone itself: No conserved phenylalanine or tryptophan is present at the end of the CDR3, so a read error is the likely explanation. The DNA is omitted, as the CDR3 cannot be located on it reliably, and the CDR3 follows TCRdb's listing. This chain links TRBV11-3 with TRBJ2-3; no DNA check was done on the table's D call, TRBD2. The CDR3 is 9 residues long, counting both termini. Germline CDR1 is SGHNT and CDR2 is YENEEA. CDR3 amino acids: CASSLEARG.

The chain has TRBV29-1 and TRBJ2-1; the match to TRBD1 covers 9 bases. The germline CDR1 and CDR2 sequences are SQVTM and ANQGSEA. This CDR3 comprises 14 residues. With 5 bases clipped from V and 4 bases from J, the junction kept 6 bases outside the gene matches. In nucleotides, the CDR3 is TGCAGCGTTACCGGGACAGGGCGATACAATGAGCAGTTCTTC. As protein: CSVTGTGRYNEQFF.

V is TRBV10-3 and J is TRBJ2-2; a possible D gene is TRBD2 (5 bases). Between the trimmed V and J ends, which lost 10 bases and 4 bases, there was a span of 13 bases. This CDR3 is built from 13 residues. CDR1 and CDR2 (germline): ENHRY, SYGVKD. The CDR3 here is CATRGVSTGELFF. The CDR3 DNA sequence: TGTGCCACCCGGGGTGTTAGCACCGGGGAGCTGTTTTTT.

This chain uses TRBV3-1 (or the pseudogene TRBV3-2) with TRBJ2-3; TRBD2 is a possible D gene (5 bases). The CDR3 is 14 amino acids. Germline V CDR1 and CDR2: LGHDT, YNNKEL (reference sequence). V was pared by 0 bases and J by 10 bases, with 14 bases between. CDR3 amino acids: CASSQDRVQRAQYF. The CDR3 nucleotides are TGTGCCAGCAGCCAAGATCGAGTTCAGAGGGCGCAGTATTTT.

This chain links TRBV18 with TRBJ1-5; a weak D match, TRBD1 (6 bases). CDR1 is KGHSH and CDR2 is LQKENI in the germline V gene. V lost 8 bases to trimming and J lost 7 bases, with 15 bases between them. The CDR3 spans 13 residues. The CDR3 nucleotides are TGTGCCAGCGACGGGGGGCAGGGGCAGCCCCAGCATTTT. It translates to CASDGGQGQPQHF.

The chain uses TRBV9 and TRBJ1-1; a possible D gene is TRBD1 (6 bases). The CDR3 sequence is 14 residues long. Between the trimmed V and J ends, which lost 4 bases and 0 bases, there was a span of 10 bases. Germline V CDR1 and CDR2: SGDLS, YYNGEE. The CDR3 here is CASSLTGLNTEAFF. Here the CDR3 DNA reads TGTGCCAGCAGCTTAACAGGGCTGAACACTGAAGCTTTCTTT.

The J gene is TRBJ2-7, the V gene TRBV6-2 or TRBV6-3, with 14 nucleotides matching TRBD2. Germline V CDR1 and CDR2: MNHEY, SVGEGT. J gave up 0 bases and V 1 base, and 5 bases lay outside the gene matches. CDR3 length: 18 amino acids. CDR3 sequence: CASSYLTSGGAISYEQYF. DNA for the CDR3: TGTGCCAGCAGTTACTTGACTAGCGGGGGGGCGATCTCCTACGAGCAGTACTTC.

J is TRBJ1-6 and V is TRBV6-5; D gene uncertain. This CDR3 spans 15 amino acids. V was clipped by 8 bases and J by 6 bases, with 17 bases between them. Germline assignment: CDR1 MNHEY and CDR2 SVGAGI. This CDR3 is CASQTSYSSNSPLHF. The CDR3 region has the DNA TGTGCCAGCCAAACCTCTTACAGTTCTAATTCACCCCTCCACTTT.

The chain links TRBV4-1 to TRBJ2-1, with TRBD2 matching 10 bases. The CDR3 sequence is 18 residues long. Trimming cost V 3 bases and J 2 bases; bases outside gene matches: 10. CDR1 MGHRA and CDR2 YSYEKL come from the germline V gene. CDR3 bases: TGCGCCAGCAGCCACCAAAGAGCTAGCGGGGGAACCTACAATGAGCAGTTCTTC. This encodes CASSHQRASGGTYNEQFF.

The V and J genes are TRBV9 and TRBJ1-3; D not certain. V was cut by 4 bases and J by 1 base, with 12 bases left in between. Germline CDR1 and CDR2: SGDLS and YYNGEE. There are 15 residues in the CDR3. CDR3 coding DNA: TGTGCCAGCAGCCTTCATCACACATCTGGAAACACCATATATTTT. Its translation: CASSLHHTSGNTIYF.

The chain uses TRBV4-3 and TRBJ1-2, with D possibly TRBD1 on 5 matching bases. Germline CDR1 and CDR2: LGHNA and YSLEER. CDR3 length: 14 amino acids. The V and J ends lost 0 bases and 5 bases respectively, with 10 bases between them. CDR3 region: CASSQDRGGYGYTF. The CDR3 nucleotides are TGCGCCAGCAGCCAAGATCGGGGGGGATATGGCTACACCTTC.

The chain employs TRBV29-1 and TRBJ2-3, with 12 bases lining up with TRBD2. The germline CDR1 and CDR2 sequences are SQVTM and ANQGSEA. This CDR3 is 16 amino acids long. Germline trimming cut 0 bases from V and 3 bases from J; bases unmatched to any gene: 4. This chain's CDR3 is CSVEDASGGGTDTQYF. The CDR3 nucleotides read TGCAGCGTTGAAGACGCTAGCGGGGGGGGAACAGATACGCAGTATTTT.

The chain joins TRBV9 to TRBJ2-3; D possibly corresponds to TRBD2 (5 bases). With 0 bases removed from V and 0 bases from J, the gap between germline ends came to 5 bases. The length of the CDR3 is 14 residues. The germline CDR1 and CDR2 sequences are SGDLS and YYNGEE. Written as DNA, the CDR3 is TGTGCCAGCAGCGTAGGAGGGAGCACAGATACGCAGTATTTT. It encodes CASSVGGSTDTQYF.

This clone has more than one count but fewer than ten. The chain couples TRBV19 to TRBJ1-5; D remains unclear. Trimming cost V 3 bases and J 11 bases, with 11 bases left between them. This CDR3 has 12 residues. The germline V gene encodes CDR1 LNHDA and CDR2 SQIVND (reference sequence). CDR3 region: CASSMWRFSQHF. The CDR3 region has the DNA TGTGCCAGTAGTATGTGGCGGTTCTCCCAGCATTTT. The full variable domain, in which reference TRBV19 and TRBJ1-5 provide the parts outside the CDR3, is DGGITQSPKYLFRKEGQNVTLSCEQNLNHDAMYWYRQDPGQGLRLIYYSQIVNDFQKGDIAEGYSVSREKKESFPLTVTSAQKNPTAFYLCASSMWRFSQHFGDGTRLSIL.

The chain couples TRBV9 to TRBJ2-1; the match to TRBD1 covers 7 bases. The ends lost 3 bases at V and 5 bases at J; junction bases unmatched: 11. Germline CDR1 and CDR2: SGDLS and YYNGEE. CDR3 length equals 16 residues. The CDR3 sequence: CASSDPDRSLNNEQFF. CDR3 coding DNA: TGTGCCAGCAGCGACCCGGACAGGTCTTTAAACAATGAGCAGTTCTTC.

This rearrangement joins TRBV6-5 to TRBJ1-2; 7 bases agree with TRBD1. There are 13 residues in the CDR3. Per the germline V gene, CDR1 is MNHEY and CDR2 is SVGAGI. With V trimmed by 6 bases and J by 6 bases, 7 bases remained unmatched. CDR3 nucleotide sequence: TGTGCCAGCAGAAGGGGGCAGGGTCATGGCTACACCTTC. Protein product: CASRRGQGHGYTF.

The chain employs TRBV5-5 and TRBJ2-7; 8 nucleotides align to TRBD1. CDR3 length equals 15 residues. Trimming took 0 bases from V and 3 from J; bases not matched to a gene: 5. Germline-derived CDR1 and CDR2 are SGHKS and YYEKEE (reference sequence). The DNA for the CDR3 is TGTGCCAGCAGCTTGGACCCAGGGGGCGTCTACGAGCAGTACTTC. Protein: CASSLDPGGVYEQYF. Using reference TRBV5-5 and TRBJ2-7 for the parts outside the CDR3, the full variable domain is DAGVTQSPTHLIKTRGQQVTLRCSPISGHKSVSWYQQVLGQGPQFIFQYYEKEERGRGNFPDRFSARQFPNYSSELNVNALLLGDSALYLCASSLDPGGVYEQYFGPGTRLTVT.

This sequence joins TRBV6-5 and TRBJ2-7, with D hard to call. CDR1 MNHEY and CDR2 SVGAGI come from the germline V gene. The CDR3 is made up of 12 amino acids. For the CDR3, the DNA is TGTGCGACAAAGTTGTCAGGTTTGGAGCAGTACTTC. Its translation is CATKLSGLEQYF.

The chain employs TRBV2 and TRBJ2-5; TRBD2 matches 10 bases. The CDR3 spans 18 residues. The J segment lost 4 bases and the V segment lost 5 bases, leaving 16 bases of the junction unmatched. Germline CDR1 is SNHLY and CDR2 is FYNNEI. CDR3 in amino acids: CASSRGASGGAKGETQYF. CDR3 DNA: TGTGCCAGCAGTCGAGGGGCTAGCGGGGGTGCGAAGGGAGAGACCCAGTACTTC.

V usage is TRBV7-9 and J usage is TRBJ1-4, with D possibly TRBD1 on 5 matching bases. CDR1 is SEHNR and CDR2 is FQNEAQ in the germline V gene (reference sequence). CDR3 length: 15 amino acids. The V and J ends lost 4 bases and 6 bases respectively, with 15 bases between them. The CDR3 sequence: CASSSHRQTYEKLFF. CDR3 DNA sequence: TGTGCCAGCAGCTCCCATCGACAGACTTATGAAAAACTGTTTTTT.